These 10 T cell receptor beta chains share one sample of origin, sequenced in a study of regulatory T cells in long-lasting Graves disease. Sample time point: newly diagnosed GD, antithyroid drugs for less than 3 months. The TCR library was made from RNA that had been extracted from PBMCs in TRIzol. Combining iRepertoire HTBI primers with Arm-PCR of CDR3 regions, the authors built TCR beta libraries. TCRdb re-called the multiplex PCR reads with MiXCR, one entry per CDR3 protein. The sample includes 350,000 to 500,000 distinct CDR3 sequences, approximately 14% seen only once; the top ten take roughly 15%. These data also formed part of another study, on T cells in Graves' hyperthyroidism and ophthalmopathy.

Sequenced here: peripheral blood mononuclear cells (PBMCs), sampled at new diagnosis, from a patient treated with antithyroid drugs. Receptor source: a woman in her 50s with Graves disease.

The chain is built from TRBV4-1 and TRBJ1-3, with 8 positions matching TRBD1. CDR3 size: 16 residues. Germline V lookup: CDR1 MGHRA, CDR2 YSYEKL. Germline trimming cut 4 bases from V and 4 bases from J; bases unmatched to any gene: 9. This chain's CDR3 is CASSPSGGARGNTIYF. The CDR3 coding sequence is TGCGCCAGCAGCCCTTCAGGGGGCGCGAGGGGAAACACCATATATTTT.

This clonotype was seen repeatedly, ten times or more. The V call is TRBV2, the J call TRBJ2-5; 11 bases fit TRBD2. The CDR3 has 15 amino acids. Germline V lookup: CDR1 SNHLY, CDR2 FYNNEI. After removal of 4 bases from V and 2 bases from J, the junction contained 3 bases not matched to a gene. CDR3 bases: TGTGCCAGCAGTGCAGTAGCGGGAGGGCAAGAGACCCAGTACTTC. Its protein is CASSAVAGGQETQYF.

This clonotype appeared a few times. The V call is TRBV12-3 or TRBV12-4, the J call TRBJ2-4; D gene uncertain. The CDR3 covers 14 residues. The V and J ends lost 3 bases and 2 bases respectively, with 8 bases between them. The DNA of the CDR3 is TGTGCCAGCAGTTTTGCTGGGTCCAAAAACATTCAGTACTTC. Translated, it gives CASSFAGSKNIQYF.

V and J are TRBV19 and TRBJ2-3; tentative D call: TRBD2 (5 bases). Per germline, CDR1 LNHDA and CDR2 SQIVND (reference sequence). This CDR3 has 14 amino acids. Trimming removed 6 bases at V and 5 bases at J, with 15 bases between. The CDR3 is CASSATPGGDTQYF. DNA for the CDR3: TGTGCCAGTAGCGCGACCCCAGGAGGAGATACGCAGTATTTT.

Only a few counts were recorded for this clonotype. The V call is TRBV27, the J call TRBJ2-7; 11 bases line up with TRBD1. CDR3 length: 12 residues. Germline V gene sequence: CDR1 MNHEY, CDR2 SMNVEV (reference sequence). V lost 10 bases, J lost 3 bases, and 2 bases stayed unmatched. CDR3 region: CATGTGGYEQYF. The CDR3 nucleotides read TGTGCCACCGGGACAGGGGGCTACGAGCAGTACTTC.

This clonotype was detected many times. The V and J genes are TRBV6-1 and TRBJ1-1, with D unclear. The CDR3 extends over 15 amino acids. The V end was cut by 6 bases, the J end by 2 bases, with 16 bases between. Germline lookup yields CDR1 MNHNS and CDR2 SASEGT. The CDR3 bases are TGTGCCAGCAGATCCACCGACCGACTAAACACTGAAGCTTTCTTT. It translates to CASRSTDRLNTEAFF.

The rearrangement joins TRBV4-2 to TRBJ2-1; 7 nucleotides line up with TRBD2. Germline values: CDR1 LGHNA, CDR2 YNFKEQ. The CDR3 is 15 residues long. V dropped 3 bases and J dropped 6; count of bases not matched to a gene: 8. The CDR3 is CASSQLSGTGNEQFF. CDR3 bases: TGTGCCAGCAGCCAGTTGAGCGGGACCGGCAATGAGCAGTTCTTC.

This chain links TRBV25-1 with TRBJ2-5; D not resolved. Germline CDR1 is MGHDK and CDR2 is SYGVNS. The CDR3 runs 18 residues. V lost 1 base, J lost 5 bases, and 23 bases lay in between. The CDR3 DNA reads TGTGCCAGCAGTGAATCCAGAAAAGTTGCAGAAGTCCGGGAGACCCAGTACTTC. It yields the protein CASSESRKVAEVRETQYF.

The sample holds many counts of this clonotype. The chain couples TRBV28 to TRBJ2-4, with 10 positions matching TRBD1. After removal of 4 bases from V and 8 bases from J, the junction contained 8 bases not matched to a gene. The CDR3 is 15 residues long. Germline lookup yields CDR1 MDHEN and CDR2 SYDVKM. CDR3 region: CASSSYAGQGYIQYF. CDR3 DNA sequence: TGTGCCAGCAGTTCCTATGCGGGACAGGGGTACATTCAGTACTTC.

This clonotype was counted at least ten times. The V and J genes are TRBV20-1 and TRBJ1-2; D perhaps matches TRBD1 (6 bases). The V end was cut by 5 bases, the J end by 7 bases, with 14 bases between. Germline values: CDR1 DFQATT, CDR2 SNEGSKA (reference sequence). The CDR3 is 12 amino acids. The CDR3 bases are TGCAGTGCTGACGGGGGGCTTGGTGGCTACACCTTC. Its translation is CSADGGLGGYTF.